The entry that follows covers one T cell receptor beta chain sequence. Its matching antigen is unknown. This sample is drawn from a study of T cell repertoires in cytomegalovirus infection. Study results and caveats: Cumulative public TCR beta family frequency identified carriers of CMV plus the relevant HLA.

TCRdb re-analysed the reads in MiXCR, keeping a single row per CDR3 protein. Of around 900,000 distinct CDR3 sequences in the sample, about a third are singletons; the top ten hold 11% to 15%. This CDR3 is 16 amino acids long. V dropped 5 bases and J dropped 3; count of bases not matched to a gene: 12. The chain links TRBV12-3 or TRBV12-4 to TRBJ1-2; 7 bases fit TRBD1. This receptor was taken from a human donor in good health (CMV status not recorded). Some clones in this sample may be carry-over from other donors' samples. This specimen was cultured CD8+ T cells from PBMCs, taken from culture after CMV antigen stimulation. In nucleotides, the CDR3 is TGTGCCAGCAGTCCGGGAGGGGGCTGGTTTGACTATGGCTACACCTTC. It translates to CASSPGGGWFDYGYTF.